A single sample gave rise to the 25 T cell receptor beta chains below, sequenced in a study of blood T cells in healthy people across ages. A J-beta primer mix and a sample-barcoded 5' primer were used in a second PCR of about 7 to 12 cycles. MiXCR, applied by TCRdb to the 5' RACE reads, yields one record per CDR3 protein. This sample has some 1.5 million distinct CDR3 sequences; approximately 39% occur once, and the top ten carry over 3.5%. Sequencing was performed on blood. Source of these receptors: a woman under 30 in good health.

J is TRBJ2-5 and V is TRBV6-2 or TRBV6-3; D is unclear. V gave up 8 bases and J gave up 11 bases, with 18 bases separating them. The V gene's germline CDR1 is MNHEY and CDR2 SVGEGT. The CDR3 is 12 residues long. DNA for the CDR3: TGTGCCAGCGGCCAGCCCGTAAGTGAGCAGTACTTC. Amino acid sequence: CASGQPVSEQYF.

V and J are TRBV4-3 and TRBJ2-6; D gene uncertain. The CDR3 sequence is 16 residues long. From germline, CDR1 is LGHNA and CDR2 YSLEER. With 2 bases removed from V and 0 bases from J, the gap between germline ends came to 8 bases. The CDR3 sequence: CASSQIISSGANVLTF. Here the CDR3 DNA reads TGCGCCAGCAGCCAAATAATAAGCTCTGGGGCCAACGTCCTGACTTTC.

This clonotype was counted once. The junction does not match germline at one end; this may be a read error. V usage is TRBV20-1 and J usage is TRBJ2-5; tentatively, D is TRBD2 (5 bases). The CDR3 is made up of 13 amino acids. CDR1 DFQATT and CDR2 SNEGSKA come from the germline V gene (reference sequence). The CDR3 protein is CSTRDASGETQYF. For the CDR3, the DNA is TGCAGTACTAGAGATGCAAGCGGAGAGACCCAGTACTTC.

J is TRBJ2-4 and V is TRBV7-2; no clear D. Germline CDR1 reads SGHTA; CDR2 reads FQGNSA. The CDR3 consists of 13 residues. The V gene lost 1 base and the J gene lost 4 bases, with 5 bases spanning the gap. The CDR3 DNA follows: TGTGCCAGCAGCTTAGGACGGAAAAACATTCAGTACTTC. Translating gives CASSLGRKNIQYF.

This clonotype was recorded a few times. V is TRBV20-1 and J is TRBJ2-1; 8 bases match TRBD2. Germline CDR1 and CDR2: DFQATT and SNEGSKA (reference sequence). Unmatched junction bases numbered 15, after V lost 6 bases and J lost 8 bases. CDR3 size: 15 residues. CDR3 region: CSATDPREGRDEQFF. The DNA for the CDR3 is TGCAGTGCAACTGACCCCCGGGAGGGCCGGGATGAGCAGTTCTTC.

About this clonotype: Germline and junction disagree at one end, which may indicate a read error. The rearrangement joins TRBV29-1 to TRBJ2-7, with 9 bases that match TRBD1. The CDR3 sequence is 13 residues long. Germline values: CDR1 SQVTM, CDR2 ANQGSEA. The DNA of the CDR3 is TGCAGCGTGGGGGACAGGGCCTCCGACGAGCAGTACTTC. It encodes CSVGDRASDEQYF.

This clonotype was seen a handful of times. The chain joins TRBV29-1 to TRBJ2-1; D remains unclear. The CDR3 is made up of 13 amino acids. Germline V gene lookup returns CDR1 SQVTM and CDR2 ANQGSEA. V was pared by 1 base and J by 7 bases, with 11 bases between. The DNA for the CDR3 is TGCAGCGTTGAAGCCGTGGTGGGGAATGAGCAGTTCTTC. It translates to CSVEAVVGNEQFF.

The chain employs TRBV12-3 or TRBV12-4 and TRBJ2-1; 10 bases line up with TRBD1. The CDR3 sequence is 15 residues long. The junction had 10 bases not matched to a gene; V was cut back by 5 bases and J by 9 bases. In DNA, the CDR3 is TGTGCCAGCAGTGACCGGGACAGGGGTCGGATTGAGCAGTTCTTC. It translates to CASSDRDRGRIEQFF.

The chain uses TRBV20-1 and TRBJ2-5; D possibly matches TRBD1 or TRBD2 (5 bases each). This CDR3 spans 15 amino acids. CDR1 and CDR2 from the germline V gene are DFQATT and SNEGSKA (reference sequence). Trimming removed 1 base at V and 3 bases at J, with 15 bases between. DNA for the CDR3: TGCAGTGCTAGAGTTTCGGGGCGCGGAGAAGAGACCCAGTACTTC. It codes for CSARVSGRGEETQYF.

The genes are TRBV29-1 and TRBJ2-1, with D perhaps matching TRBD2 (6 bases). V was shortened by 7 bases and J by 0 bases, with 13 bases between the two germline ends. The CDR3 contains 14 residues. Germline V gene lookup returns CDR1 SQVTM and CDR2 ANQGSEA. In DNA form, the CDR3 reads TGCAGCGCTGTAGCGGAAAGCTCCTACAATGAGCAGTTCTTC. Residues: CSAVAESSYNEQFF.

The rearrangement links TRBV4-1 to TRBJ2-1; 13 nucleotides align to TRBD2. Germline V gives CDR1 MGHRA, CDR2 YSYEKL. The V segment lost 1 base and the J segment 8 bases; nucleotides outside the gene matches: 5. CDR3 length: 16 residues. The DNA of the CDR3 is TGCGCCAGCAGCCAAGGACTAGCGGGAGGAGTCCATGAGCAGTTCTTC. Protein sequence: CASSQGLAGGVHEQFF.

The chain combines TRBV6-6 with TRBJ1-6; no definite D call. Trimming stripped 5 bases from V and 10 bases from J, with 15 bases between. The CDR3 has 14 amino acids. CDR1 is MNHNY and CDR2 is SVGAGI in the germline V gene (reference sequence). The CDR3 coding sequence is TGTGCCAGCAGTCAAGGGCCGTTGCAGTCACCCCTCCACTTT. It yields the protein CASSQGPLQSPLHF.

The chain combines TRBV7-3 with TRBJ2-3; perhaps TRBD1 as D (6 bases). In germline, CDR1 is SGHTA, CDR2 FQGTGA. CDR3 length equals 15 residues. Trimming left V 4 bases short and J 1 base short, with 12 bases between. CDR3 DNA sequence: TGTGCCAGCAGCTCAACAGGGTCCCGCACAGATACGCAGTATTTT. Translating it yields CASSSTGSRTDTQYF.

The chain recombines TRBV20-1 with TRBJ1-2, with a tentative D call TRBD1 (6 bases). This CDR3 comprises 16 residues. V was pared by 5 bases and J by 6 bases, with 25 bases between. Germline V gene data show CDR1 as DFQATT and CDR2 as SNEGSKA (reference sequence). The CDR3 protein is CSAPRGPRDQGNGYTF. The DNA for the CDR3 is TGCAGTGCTCCACGCGGGCCCAGGGACCAGGGGAATGGCTACACCTTC.

The chain recombines TRBV6-1 with TRBJ2-7, with 9 bases lining up with TRBD1. Germline CDR1 is MNHNS and CDR2 is SASEGT. The CDR3 is 15 amino acids. V lost 2 bases to trimming and J lost 3 bases; unmatched junction nucleotides: 5. CDR3 loop: CASSETQTGGYEQYF. The CDR3 DNA reads TGTGCCAGCAGTGAAACCCAGACAGGGGGCTACGAGCAGTACTTC.

This clonotype was found a few times. V is TRBV20-1 and J is TRBJ2-7; D gene ambiguous. This CDR3 region has 15 residues. Germline assignment: CDR1 DFQATT and CDR2 SNEGSKA (reference sequence). V lost 5 bases to trimming and J lost 0 bases, with 17 bases between them. This chain's CDR3 is CSAQQPAGSSYEQYF. For the CDR3, the DNA is TGCAGTGCTCAACAACCGGCTGGGTCCTCCTACGAGCAGTACTTC.

The rearrangement uses TRBV13 and TRBJ1-2, with 7 bases aligning to TRBD1. This CDR3 contains 15 residues. The junction had 11 bases not matched to a gene; V was cut back by 5 bases and J by 5 bases. CDR1 and CDR2 (germline): PRHDT, FYEKMQ (reference sequence). Here the CDR3 DNA reads TGTGCCAGCAGCCAAAGGGCGACAGGGAGGTATGGCTACACCTTC. Translated, it gives CASSQRATGRYGYTF.

The V gene is TRBV7-2, the J gene TRBJ2-5; 10 bases are shared with TRBD2. V dropped 4 bases and J dropped 11; count of bases not matched to a gene: 10. Germline V lookup: CDR1 SGHTA, CDR2 FQGNSA. The CDR3 length is 14 residues. In DNA, the CDR3 is TGTGCCAGCAGCTCCTCTAGCGGGAGTGTGGAGCAGTACTTC. It codes for CASSSSSGSVEQYF.

The chain joins TRBV14 to TRBJ1-1; D ambiguous. Deletions cut 5 bases from V and 0 bases from J, with 10 bases between. The CDR3 runs to 14 residues. In germline, CDR1 is SGHDN, CDR2 FVKESK. The CDR3 region has the DNA TGTGCCAGCAGCTCCTACAGTTTGAACACTGAAGCTTTCTTT. Translating gives CASSSYSLNTEAFF. Filled out from reference TRBV14 and TRBJ1-1, the complete variable domain reads EAGVTQFPSHSVIEKGQTVTLRCDPISGHDNLYWYRRVMGKEIKFLLHFVKESKQDESGMPNNRFLAERTGGTYSTLKVQPAELEDSGVYFCASSSYSLNTEAFFGQGTRLTVV.

This clonotype was counted only a few times. The chain joins TRBV12-3 or TRBV12-4 to TRBJ1-6, with a possible D match to TRBD1 (5 bases). The CDR3 spans 16 residues. The V and J ends lost 6 bases and 3 bases respectively, with 15 bases between them. CDR3 DNA sequence: TGTGCCAGCAGCTCCTCCGACAGTGACTATAATTCACCCCTCCACTTT. The encoded protein is CASSSSDSDYNSPLHF.

The chain combines TRBV4-3 with TRBJ1-5, with D hard to call. With 2 bases removed from V and 2 bases from J, the gap between germline ends came to 16 bases. CDR3 length equals 17 residues. Germline CDR1 and CDR2: LGHNA and YSLEER. The CDR3 loop is CASSQWEWTSGNQPQHF. CDR3 DNA sequence: TGCGCCAGCAGCCAATGGGAGTGGACGTCGGGCAATCAGCCCCAGCATTTT.

The rearrangement joins TRBV9 to TRBJ1-1; D is possibly TRBD1 (5 bases). V was trimmed by 0 bases and J by 4 bases, leaving 16 bases between them. From germline, CDR1 is SGDLS and CDR2 YYNGEE. This CDR3 has 16 residues. The CDR3 DNA is TGTGCCAGCAGCGTAGCGGCCCAGGGTTCGGTCACTGAAGCTTTCTTT. As protein: CASSVAAQGSVTEAFF.

The chain carries TRBV20-1 and TRBJ2-1, with D perhaps matching TRBD1 (5 bases). With the DNA end fitting TRBJ2-7 better, the J assignment may be wrong. This CDR3 contains 15 residues. Germline CDR1 reads DFQATT; CDR2 reads SNEGSKA (reference sequence). The CDR3 region has the DNA TGCAGTGCTAGAGATCGACAGAGCTCCTACAATGAGCAGTACTTC. Translating gives CSARDRQSSYNEQYF.

The chain recombines TRBV5-5 with TRBJ1-1; TRBD1 matches 11 bases. This CDR3 has 16 residues. The V gene's germline CDR1 is SGHKS and CDR2 YYEKEE (reference sequence). V lost 4 bases and J lost 5; bases outside the gene matches: 10. Here the CDR3 DNA reads TGTGCCAGCAGCATACATCCGGGACAGGGGGGGACTGAAGCTTTCTTT. Translated: CASSIHPGQGGTEAFF.

This sequence joins TRBV6-1 and TRBJ2-1; D is unresolved. The CDR3 has 14 amino acids. The V and J ends lost 3 bases and 2 bases respectively, with 8 bases between them. In germline, CDR1 is MNHNS, CDR2 SASEGT. CDR3 sequence reads: CASSEYPAYNEQFF. The DNA for the CDR3 is TGTGCCAGCAGTGAGTATCCGGCCTACAATGAGCAGTTCTTC.